Listed here are 4 T cell receptor beta chains from one sample, sequenced in a study of T cells in Graves' hyperthyroidism and ophthalmopathy (dated by TCRdb to 2018 to 2020). The method was multiplex PCR. The instrument was an Illumina HiSeq 2000. The TCR beta CDR3 regions were amplified from RNA transcripts. The TCR CDR3 was subjected to a first round of RT-PCR using the HTBI primer set and the Qiagen OneStep RT-PCR kit. The public reads were quality trimmed at Q25 with fastp and then assembled into clones with MiXCR by TCRdb, keeping productive beta chains. Every entry covers one CDR3 protein and lists the most common genes and DNA from its rows. Across this sample there are 500,000 to 650,000 distinct CDR3 sequences, with 15% to 20% seen only once. The ten biggest clones cover around 50% of the sample. The sample comprised blood. Receptors were obtained from a man in his forties with Graves' ophthalmopathy.

This clonotype was picked up a small number of times. The chain is built from TRBV3-1 and TRBJ1-2; D perhaps matches TRBD1 (5 bases). Germline values: CDR1 LGHDT, CDR2 YNNKEL (reference sequence). CDR3 length equals 13 residues. V was cut by 4 bases and J by 5 bases, with 11 bases left in between. CDR3 protein: CASSRDGPYGYTF. CDR3 DNA sequence: TGTGCCAGCAGCCGGGACGGACCTTATGGCTACACCTTC.

The J gene is TRBJ2-1, the V gene TRBV3-1; 8 bases fit TRBD1. The CDR3 length is 15 residues. Germline values: CDR1 LGHDT, CDR2 YNNKEL (reference sequence). The trim removed 10 bases at V and 6 bases at J, leaving 14 bases unmatched. This CDR3 reads CATPVRQGFSNEQFF. The CDR3 coding sequence is TGTGCCACCCCTGTTCGACAGGGGTTTTCCAATGAGCAGTTCTTC.

This clonotype was seen only a few times. The chain links TRBV29-1 to TRBJ2-7; D call uncertain. CDR1 is SQVTM, CDR2 ANQGSEA, per germline. Trimming shortened V by 5 bases and J by 2 bases, and 10 bases separated the two germline ends. The CDR3 totals 12 residues. CDR3: CSVSGGTYEQYF. The CDR3, as DNA: TGCAGCGTTTCGGGTGGAACCTACGAGCAGTACTTC.

This clonotype has more than one count but fewer than ten. The V and J genes are TRBV7-9 and TRBJ1-4; no clear D. V lost 4 bases to trimming and J lost 8 bases, with 14 bases between them. CDR1 and CDR2 from the germline V gene are SEHNR and FQNEAQ (reference sequence). The CDR3 spans 14 residues. CDR3 protein: CASSSTGKGEKLFF. The CDR3, as DNA: TGTGCCAGCAGCTCGACCGGGAAAGGGGAAAAACTGTTTTTT.